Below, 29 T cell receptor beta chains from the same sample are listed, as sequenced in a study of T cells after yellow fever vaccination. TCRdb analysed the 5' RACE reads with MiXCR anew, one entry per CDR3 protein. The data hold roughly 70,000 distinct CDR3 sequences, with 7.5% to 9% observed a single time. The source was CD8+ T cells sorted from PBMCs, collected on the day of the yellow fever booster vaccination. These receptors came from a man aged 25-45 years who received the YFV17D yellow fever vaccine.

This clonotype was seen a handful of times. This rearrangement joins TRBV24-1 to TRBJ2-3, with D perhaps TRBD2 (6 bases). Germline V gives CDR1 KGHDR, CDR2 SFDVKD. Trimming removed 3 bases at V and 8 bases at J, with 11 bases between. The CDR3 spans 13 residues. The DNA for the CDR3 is TGTGCCACCAGTGATGAGGACTACCGTACGCAGTATTTT. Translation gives CATSDEDYRTQYF.

CDR3 DNA: TGTGCCAGCGGACCCCAGACGGACAGCACAGATACGCAGTATTTT. It codes for CASGPQTDSTDTQYF. V and J are TRBV9 and TRBJ2-3; D not resolved. The CDR3 has 15 amino acids. The germline V and J ends were trimmed by 7 bases and 0 bases, with 15 bases remaining between them. Germline V gene lookup returns CDR1 SGDLS and CDR2 YYNGEE. Supplemented by reference TRBV9 and TRBJ2-3, the full variable domain reads DSGVTQTPKHLITATGQRVTLRCSPRSGDLSVYWYQQSLDQGLQFLIQYYNGEERAKGNILERFSAQQFPDLHSELNLSSLELGDSALYFCASGPQTDSTDTQYFGPGTRLTVL.

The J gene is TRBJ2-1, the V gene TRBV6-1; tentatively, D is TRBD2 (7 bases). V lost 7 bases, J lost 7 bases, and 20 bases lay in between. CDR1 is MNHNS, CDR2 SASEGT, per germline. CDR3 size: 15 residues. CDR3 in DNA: TGTGCCAGCAACGCCAGGGGAGGGCCAGGAAATGAGCAGTTCTTC. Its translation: CASNARGGPGNEQFF.

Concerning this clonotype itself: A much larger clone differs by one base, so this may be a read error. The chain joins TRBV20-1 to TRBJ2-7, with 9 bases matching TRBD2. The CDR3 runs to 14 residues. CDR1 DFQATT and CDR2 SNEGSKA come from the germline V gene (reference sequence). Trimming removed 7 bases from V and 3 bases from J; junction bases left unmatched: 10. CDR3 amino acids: CSVNTELAGYEQYF. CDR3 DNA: TGCAGTGTTAACACTGAACTAGCGGGCTACGAGCAGTACTTC.

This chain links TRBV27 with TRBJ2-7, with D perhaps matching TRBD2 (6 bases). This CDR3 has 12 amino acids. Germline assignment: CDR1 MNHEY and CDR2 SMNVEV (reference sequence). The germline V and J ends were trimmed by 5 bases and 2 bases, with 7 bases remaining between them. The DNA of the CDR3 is TGTGCCAGCAGTCCGGGGGCCTACGAGCAGTACTTC. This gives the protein CASSPGAYEQYF.

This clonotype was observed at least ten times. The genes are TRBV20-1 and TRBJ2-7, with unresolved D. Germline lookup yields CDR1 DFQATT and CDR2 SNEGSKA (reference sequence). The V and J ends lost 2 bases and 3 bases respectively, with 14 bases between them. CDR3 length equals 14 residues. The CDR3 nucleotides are TGCAGTGCTAGAAACCCCCAGGACCTCTACGAGCAGTACTTC. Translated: CSARNPQDLYEQYF.

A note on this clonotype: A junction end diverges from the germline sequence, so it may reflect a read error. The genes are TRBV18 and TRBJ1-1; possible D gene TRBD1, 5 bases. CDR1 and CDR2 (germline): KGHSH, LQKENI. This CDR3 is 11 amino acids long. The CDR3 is CASSPSGRVIF. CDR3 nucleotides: TGTGCCAGCTCACCATCTGGCAGGGTGATCTTT.

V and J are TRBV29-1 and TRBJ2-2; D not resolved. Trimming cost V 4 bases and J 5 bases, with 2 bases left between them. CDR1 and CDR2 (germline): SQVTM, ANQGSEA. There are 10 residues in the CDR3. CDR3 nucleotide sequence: TGCAGCGTTGGGACCGGGGAGCTGTTTTTT. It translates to CSVGTGELFF.

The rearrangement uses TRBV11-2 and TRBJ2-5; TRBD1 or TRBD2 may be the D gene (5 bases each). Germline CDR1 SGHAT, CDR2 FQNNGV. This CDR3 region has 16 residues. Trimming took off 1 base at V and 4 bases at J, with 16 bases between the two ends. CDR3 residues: CASSLVDGALGETQYF. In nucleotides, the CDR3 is TGTGCCAGCAGCTTAGTGGACGGGGCGCTGGGAGAGACCCAGTACTTC.

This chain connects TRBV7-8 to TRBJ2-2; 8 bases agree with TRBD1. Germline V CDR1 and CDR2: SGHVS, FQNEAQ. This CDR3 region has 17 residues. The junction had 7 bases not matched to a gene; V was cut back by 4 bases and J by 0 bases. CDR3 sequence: CASSSPGGLANTGELFF. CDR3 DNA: TGTGCCAGCAGCTCACCAGGGGGCCTAGCGAACACCGGGGAGCTGTTTTTT.

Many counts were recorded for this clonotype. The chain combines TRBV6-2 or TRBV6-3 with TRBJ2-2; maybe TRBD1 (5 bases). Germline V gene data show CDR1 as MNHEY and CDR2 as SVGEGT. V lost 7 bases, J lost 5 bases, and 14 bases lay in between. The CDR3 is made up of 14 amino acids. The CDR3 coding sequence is TGTGCCAGCAAGGGCAGGGCGGAGACCGGGGAGCTGTTTTTT. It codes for CASKGRAETGELFF.

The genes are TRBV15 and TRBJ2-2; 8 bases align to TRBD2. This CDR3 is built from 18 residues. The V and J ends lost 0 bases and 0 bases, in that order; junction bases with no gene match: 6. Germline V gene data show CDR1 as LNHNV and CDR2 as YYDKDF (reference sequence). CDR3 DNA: TGTGCCACCAGCAGAGATCAATCTAGCGGGCCGAACACCGGGGAGCTGTTTTTT. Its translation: CATSRDQSSGPNTGELFF.

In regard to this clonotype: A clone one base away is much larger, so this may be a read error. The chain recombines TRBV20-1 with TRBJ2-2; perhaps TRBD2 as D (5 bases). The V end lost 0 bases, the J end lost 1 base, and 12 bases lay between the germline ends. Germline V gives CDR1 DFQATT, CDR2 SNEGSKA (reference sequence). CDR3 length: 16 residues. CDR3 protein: CSARDRRGLNTGELFF. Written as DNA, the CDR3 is TGCAGTGCTAGAGATCGAAGAGGACTGAACACCGGGGAGCTGTTTTTT.

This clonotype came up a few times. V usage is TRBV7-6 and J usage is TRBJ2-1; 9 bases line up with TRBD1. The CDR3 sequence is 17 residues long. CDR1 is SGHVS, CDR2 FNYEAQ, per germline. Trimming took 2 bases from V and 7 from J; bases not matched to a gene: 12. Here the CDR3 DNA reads TGTGCCAGCAGCTTACCTCAAACGGGGACAGGGATGAATGAGCAGTTCTTC. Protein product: CASSLPQTGTGMNEQFF.

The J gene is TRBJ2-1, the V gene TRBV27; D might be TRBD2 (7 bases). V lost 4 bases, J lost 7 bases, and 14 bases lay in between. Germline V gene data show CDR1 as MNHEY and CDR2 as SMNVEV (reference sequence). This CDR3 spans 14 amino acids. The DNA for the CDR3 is TGTGCCAGCAGTTCGGGGGGCGCATTTAATGAGCAGTTCTTC. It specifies CASSSGGAFNEQFF.

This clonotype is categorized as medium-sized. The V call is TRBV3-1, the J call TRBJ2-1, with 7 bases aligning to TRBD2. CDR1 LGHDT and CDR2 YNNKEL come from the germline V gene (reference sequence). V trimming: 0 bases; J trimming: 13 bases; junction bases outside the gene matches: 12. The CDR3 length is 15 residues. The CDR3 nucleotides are TGTGCCAGCAGCCAAGAATCCGGACTAGAACGGAAACAGTTCTTC. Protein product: CASSQESGLERKQFF.

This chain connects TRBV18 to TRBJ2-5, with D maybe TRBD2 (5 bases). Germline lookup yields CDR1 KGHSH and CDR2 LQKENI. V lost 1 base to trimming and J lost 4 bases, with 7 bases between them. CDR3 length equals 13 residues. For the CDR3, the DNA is TGTGCCAGCTCACCACAGGCGGGAGAGACCCAGTACTTC. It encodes CASSPQAGETQYF.

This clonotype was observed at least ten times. The CDR3 bases are TGCAGTGGAGATGGAGGACAGGGGGCAGAGACCCAGTACTTC. It specifies CSGDGGQGAETQYF. The chain couples TRBV20-1 to TRBJ2-5, with 11 bases identical to TRBD1. CDR3 length: 14 amino acids. Per germline, CDR1 DFQATT and CDR2 SNEGSKA (reference sequence). Trimming cost V 7 bases and J 4 bases; bases outside gene matches: 8.

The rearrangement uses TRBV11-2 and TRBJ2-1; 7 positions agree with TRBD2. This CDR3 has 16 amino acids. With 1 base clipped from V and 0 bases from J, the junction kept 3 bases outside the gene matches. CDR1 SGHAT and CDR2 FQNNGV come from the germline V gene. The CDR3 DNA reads TGTGCCAGCAGCTTAGGGGGGGGAGGCTCCTACAATGAGCAGTTCTTC. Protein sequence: CASSLGGGGSYNEQFF.

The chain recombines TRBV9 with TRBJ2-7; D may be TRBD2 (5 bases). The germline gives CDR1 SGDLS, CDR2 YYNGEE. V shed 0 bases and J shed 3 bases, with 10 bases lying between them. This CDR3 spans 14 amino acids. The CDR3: CASSVDSGGYEQYF. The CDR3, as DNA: TGTGCCAGCAGCGTAGACAGCGGAGGCTACGAGCAGTACTTC. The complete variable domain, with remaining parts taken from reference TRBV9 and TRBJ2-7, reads DSGVTQTPKHLITATGQRVTLRCSPRSGDLSVYWYQQSLDQGLQFLIQYYNGEERAKGNILERFSAQQFPDLHSELNLSSLELGDSALYFCASSVDSGGYEQYFGPGTRLTVT.

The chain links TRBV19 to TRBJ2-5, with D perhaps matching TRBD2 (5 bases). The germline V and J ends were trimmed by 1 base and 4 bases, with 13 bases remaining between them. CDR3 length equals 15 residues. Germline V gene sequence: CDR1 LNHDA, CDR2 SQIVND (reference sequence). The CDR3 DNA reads TGTGCCAGTAGTATAGGCGCGAGCGGTGCAGAGACCCAGTACTTC. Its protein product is CASSIGASGAETQYF.

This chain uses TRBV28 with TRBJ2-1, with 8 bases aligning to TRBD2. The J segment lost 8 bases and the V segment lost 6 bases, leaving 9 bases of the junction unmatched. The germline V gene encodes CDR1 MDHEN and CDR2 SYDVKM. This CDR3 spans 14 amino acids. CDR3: CASRVASGFDEQFF. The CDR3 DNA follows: TGTGCCAGCAGGGTAGCTAGCGGGTTTGATGAGCAGTTCTTC.

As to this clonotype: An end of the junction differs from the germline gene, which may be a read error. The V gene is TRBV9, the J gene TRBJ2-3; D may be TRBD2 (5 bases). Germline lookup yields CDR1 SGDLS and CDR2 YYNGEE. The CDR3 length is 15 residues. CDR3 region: CASRVEGSLADTQYF. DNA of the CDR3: TGTGCCAGCAGAGTAGAGGGATCCCTGGCAGATACGCAGTATTTT.

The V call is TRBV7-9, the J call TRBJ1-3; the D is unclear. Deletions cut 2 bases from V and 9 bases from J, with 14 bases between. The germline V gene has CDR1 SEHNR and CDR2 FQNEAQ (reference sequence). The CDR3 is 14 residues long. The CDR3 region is CASSLQWTSGTIYF. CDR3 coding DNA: TGTGCCAGCAGCTTACAGTGGACTTCAGGCACCATATATTTT.

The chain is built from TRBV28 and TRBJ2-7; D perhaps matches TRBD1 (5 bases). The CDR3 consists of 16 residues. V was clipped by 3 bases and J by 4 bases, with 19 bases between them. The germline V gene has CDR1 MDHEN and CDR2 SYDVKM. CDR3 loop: CASSLSQGFWDYEQYF. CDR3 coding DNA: TGTGCCAGCAGTTTGTCTCAGGGCTTTTGGGATTACGAGCAGTACTTC. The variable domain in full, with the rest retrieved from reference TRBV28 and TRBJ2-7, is DVKVTQSSRYLVKRTGEKVFLECVQDMDHENMFWYRQDPGLGLRLIYFSYDVKMKEKGDIPEGYSVSREKKERFSLILESASTNQTSMYLCASSLSQGFWDYEQYFGPGTRLTVT.

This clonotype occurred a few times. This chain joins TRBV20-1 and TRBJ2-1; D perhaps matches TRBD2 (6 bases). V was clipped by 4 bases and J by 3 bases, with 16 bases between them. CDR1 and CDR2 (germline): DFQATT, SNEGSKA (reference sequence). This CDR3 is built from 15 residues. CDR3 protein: CSAKLASEGYNEQFF. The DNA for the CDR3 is TGCAGTGCTAAGCTAGCGTCGGAGGGCTACAATGAGCAGTTCTTC.

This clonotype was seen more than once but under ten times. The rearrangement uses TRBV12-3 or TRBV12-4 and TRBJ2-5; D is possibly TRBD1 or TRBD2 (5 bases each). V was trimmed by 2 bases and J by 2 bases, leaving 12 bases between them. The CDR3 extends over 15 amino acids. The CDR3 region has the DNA TGTGCCAGCAGTTTATTCCGGGACGAGCAAGAGACCCAGTACTTC. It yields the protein CASSLFRDEQETQYF.

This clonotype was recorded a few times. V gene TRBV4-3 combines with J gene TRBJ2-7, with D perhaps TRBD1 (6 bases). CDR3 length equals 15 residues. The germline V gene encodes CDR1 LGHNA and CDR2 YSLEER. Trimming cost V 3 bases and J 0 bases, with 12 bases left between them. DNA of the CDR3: TGCGCCAGCAGCCAGTACACAGGGAGCTCCTACGAGCAGTACTTC. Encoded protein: CASSQYTGSSYEQYF.

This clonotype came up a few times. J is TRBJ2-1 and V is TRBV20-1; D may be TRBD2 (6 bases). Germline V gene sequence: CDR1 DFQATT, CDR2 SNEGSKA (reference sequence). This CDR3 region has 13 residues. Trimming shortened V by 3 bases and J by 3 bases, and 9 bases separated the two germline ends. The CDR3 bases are TGCAGTGCTAGCCCTAGCGTCTACAATGAGCAGTTCTTC. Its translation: CSASPSVYNEQFF.